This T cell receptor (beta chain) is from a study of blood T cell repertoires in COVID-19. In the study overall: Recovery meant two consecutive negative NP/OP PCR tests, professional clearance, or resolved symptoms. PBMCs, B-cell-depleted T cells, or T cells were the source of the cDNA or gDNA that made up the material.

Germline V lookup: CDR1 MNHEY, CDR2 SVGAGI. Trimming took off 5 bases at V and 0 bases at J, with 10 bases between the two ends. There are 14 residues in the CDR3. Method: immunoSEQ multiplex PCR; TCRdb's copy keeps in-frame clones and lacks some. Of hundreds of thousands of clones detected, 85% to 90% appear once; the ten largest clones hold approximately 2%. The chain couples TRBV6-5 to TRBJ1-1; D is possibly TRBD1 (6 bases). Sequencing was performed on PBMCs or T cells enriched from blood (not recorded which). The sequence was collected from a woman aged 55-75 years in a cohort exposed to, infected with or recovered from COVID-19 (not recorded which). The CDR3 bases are TGTGCCAGCAGTCGGACAGCGATGAACACTGAAGCTTTCTTT. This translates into CASSRTAMNTEAFF.